A selection of T cell receptor beta chains follows, all from one sample in a study of blood T cell repertoires in COVID-19. TCRdb's copy holds only in-frame clones and misses some; the assay was immunoSEQ multiplex PCR. The sample has 85,000 to 130,000 clones; 76% are singletons. Sequenced: peripheral blood. All receptors derive from a man aged 80 or over with COVID-19, enrolled during active disease. Both conserved end residues are part of each CDR3. Each record gives: clone size, J gene, V gene, D gene, CDR3 protein, CDR3 DNA. A D gene is named only where the DNA matches it firmly. Clone sizes are given selectively: once, few, many, or a class where the clone is expanded.

clone_size: .
j_call: TRBJ2-7
v_call: TRBV7-9
d_call: .
cdr3_aa: CASSLPGVEYEQYF
cdr3_nt: TGTGCCAGCAGCCTCCCGGGGGTGGAATACGAGCAGTACTTC

clone_size: .
j_call: TRBJ2-1
v_call: TRBV18
d_call: .
cdr3_aa: CASSPSPRGSHNEQFF
cdr3_nt: TGTGCCAGCTCACCGTCCCCCAGGGGATCTCACAATGAGCAGTTCTTC

clone_size: .
j_call: TRBJ2-5
v_call: TRBV19
d_call: TRBD1
cdr3_aa: CASRTTGGGETQYF
cdr3_nt: TGTGCCAGTAGGACGACAGGGGGCGGGGAGACCCAGTACTTC

clone_size: .
j_call: TRBJ1-1
v_call: TRBV13
d_call: .
cdr3_aa: CASSLGAVNTEAFF
cdr3_nt: TGTGCCAGCAGCTTAGGGGCAGTGAACACTGAAGCTTTCTTT

clone_size: few
j_call: TRBJ1-1
v_call: TRBV4-3
d_call: TRBD1
cdr3_aa: CASRDRSNTEAFF
cdr3_nt: TGCGCCAGCAGGGACAGGTCCAACACTGAAGCTTTCTTT

clone_size: .
j_call: TRBJ2-1
v_call: TRBV11-1
d_call: .
cdr3_aa: CASSLSGNEQFF
cdr3_nt: TGTGCCAGCAGCTTATCGGGAAATGAGCAGTTCTTC

clone_size: once
j_call: TRBJ1-3
v_call: TRBV28
d_call: TRBD1
cdr3_aa: CASSSPGTGTGNTIYF
cdr3_nt: TGTGCCAGCAGTTCCCCCGGGACAGGGACTGGAAACACCATATATTTT

clone_size: .
j_call: TRBJ2-2
v_call: TRBV30
d_call: .
cdr3_aa: CAWSRRNTGELFF
cdr3_nt: TGTGCCTGGAGCCGCAGAAACACCGGGGAGCTGTTTTTT

clone_size: few
j_call: TRBJ2-1
v_call: TRBV6-2/TRBV6-3
d_call: TRBD2
cdr3_aa: CASSYGLAAINEQFF
cdr3_nt: TGTGCCAGCAGTTACGGGCTAGCGGCTATCAATGAGCAGTTCTTC

clone_size: few
j_call: TRBJ2-7
v_call: TRBV25-1
d_call: TRBD2
cdr3_aa: CASSELASGAIYEQYF
cdr3_nt: TGTGCCAGCAGTGAATTGGCTAGCGGAGCAATCTACGAGCAGTACTTC

clone_size: few
j_call: TRBJ1-2
v_call: TRBV13
d_call: .
cdr3_aa: CASSSSSGQYYGYTF
cdr3_nt: TGTGCCAGCAGCTCTAGTTCGGGACAATACTATGGCTACACCTTC

clone_size: .
j_call: TRBJ2-3
v_call: TRBV5-1
d_call: TRBD2
cdr3_aa: CASSRESSGRSDTQYF
cdr3_nt: TGCGCCAGCAGTCGGGAGTCCAGCGGGAGATCAGATACGCAGTATTTT

clone_size: .
j_call: TRBJ2-7
v_call: TRBV3-1/TRBV3-2
d_call: TRBD2
cdr3_aa: CASSRIGVGAGGGEQYF
cdr3_nt: TGTGCCAGCAGCCGGATTGGGGTGGGAGCGGGAGGTGGCGAGCAGTACTTC

clone_size: .
j_call: TRBJ1-5
v_call: TRBV18
d_call: .
cdr3_aa: CASSRTTDQPQHF
cdr3_nt: TGTGCCAGCTCACGGACGACAGATCAGCCCCAGCATTTT

clone_size: .
j_call: TRBJ1-2
v_call: TRBV29-1
d_call: .
cdr3_aa: CSVERQGQHYGYTF
cdr3_nt: TGCAGCGTTGAAAGGCAGGGGCAGCACTATGGCTACACCTTC

clone_size: few
j_call: TRBJ2-2
v_call: TRBV29-1
d_call: .
cdr3_aa: CSVVTANTGELFF
cdr3_nt: TGCAGCGTTGTGACAGCGAACACCGGGGAGCTGTTTTTT